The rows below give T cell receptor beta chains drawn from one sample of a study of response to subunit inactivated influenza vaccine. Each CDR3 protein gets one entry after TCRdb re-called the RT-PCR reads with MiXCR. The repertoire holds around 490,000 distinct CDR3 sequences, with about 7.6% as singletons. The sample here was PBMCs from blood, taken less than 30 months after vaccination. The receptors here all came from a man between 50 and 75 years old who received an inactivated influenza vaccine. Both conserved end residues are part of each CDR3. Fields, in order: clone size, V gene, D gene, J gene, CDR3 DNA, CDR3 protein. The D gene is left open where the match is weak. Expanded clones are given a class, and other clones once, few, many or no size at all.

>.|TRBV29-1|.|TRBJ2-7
TGCAGCGTTGGAAAGGGGGGCCCCTGGTACGAGCAGTACTTC
CSVGKGGPWYEQYF
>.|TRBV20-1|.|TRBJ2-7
TGCAGTGCTAGTCAGCAGGGGACCTACGAGCAGTACTTC
CSASQQGTYEQYF
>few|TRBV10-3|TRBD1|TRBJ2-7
TGTGCCATCAGTGAGTGGGACAGCTACGAGCAGTACTTC
CAISEWDSYEQYF
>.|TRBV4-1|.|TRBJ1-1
TGCGCCAGCAGTCCGAAGGGCACACAGGTTAACACTGAAGCTTTCTTT
CASSPKGTQVNTEAFF
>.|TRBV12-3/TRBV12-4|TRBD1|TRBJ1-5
TGTGCCAGCAGTTTAGATGGGACAGGGTTTCAGCCCCAGCATTTT
CASSLDGTGFQPQHF
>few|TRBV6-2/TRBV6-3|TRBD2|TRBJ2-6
TGTGCCAGCAGTTCCGAGACTAGCGGGAGTGGTGGGGCCAACGTCCTGACTTTC
CASSSETSGSGGANVLTF
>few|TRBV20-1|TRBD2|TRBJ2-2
TGCAGTGCTAGCGGGGGGGCCGTCGGGGAGCTGTTTTTT
CSASGGAVGELFF
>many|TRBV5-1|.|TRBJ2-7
TGCGCCAGCAGCTTGGAAGGGGGTGCATTCCGCTACGAGCAGTACTTC
CASSLEGGAFRYEQYF
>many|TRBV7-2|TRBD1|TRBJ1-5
TGTGCCAGCAGCAAATTGCAGGGGGTTTGGCATCAGCCCCAGCATTTT
CASSKLQGVWHQPQHF
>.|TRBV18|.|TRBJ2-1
TGTGCCAGCTCAGCGGACAATGCAAATGAGCAGTTCTTC
CASSADNANEQFF
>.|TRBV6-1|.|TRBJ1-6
TGTGCCAGCGTCCCCCTACAGGGAGCGGGATCACCCCTCCACTTT
CASVPLQGAGSPLHF
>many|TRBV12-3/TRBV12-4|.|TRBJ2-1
TGTGCCAGCAGTTTGTCCGGGACAAGCAATGAGCAGTTCTTC
CASSLSGTSNEQFF
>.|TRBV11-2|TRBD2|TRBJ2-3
TGTGCCAGCAGCTTACCCCCTTTCAAGCGGGACTTGTATTTT
CASSLPPFKRDLYF
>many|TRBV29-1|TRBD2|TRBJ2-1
TGCAGCTCCCCCCGGACTAGCGGCGTCAATGAGCAGTTCTTC
CSSPRTSGVNEQFF
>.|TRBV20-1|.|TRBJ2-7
TGCAGTGCCAACCGGGACGTTGGTCTCTACGAGCAGTACTTC
CSANRDVGLYEQYF
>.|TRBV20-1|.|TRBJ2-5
TGCAGGATGGGGTCTGGTGACCAAGAGACCCAGTACTTC
CRMGSGDQETQYF
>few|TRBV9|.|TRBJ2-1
TGTGCCAGCAGCACGAAGGCCTACAATGAGCAGTTCTTC
CASSTKAYNEQFF
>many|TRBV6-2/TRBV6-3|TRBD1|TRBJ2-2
TGTGCCAGCAGTTACCGGACAGGGGGCACCGGGGAGCTGTTTTTT
CASSYRTGGTGELFF
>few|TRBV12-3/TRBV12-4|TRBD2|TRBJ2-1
TGTGCCAGCGCCTGGGGGGGGTCGACCTACAATGAGCAGTTCTTC
CASAWGGSTYNEQFF
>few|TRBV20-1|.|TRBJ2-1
TGCAGTGCGGCGGGGCCGACCTACAATGAGCAGTTCTTC
CSAAGPTYNEQFF
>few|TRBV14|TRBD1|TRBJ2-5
TGTGCCAGCAGCCCCCTGGGGACAGGGTCGCAAGAGACCCAGTACTTC
CASSPLGTGSQETQYF
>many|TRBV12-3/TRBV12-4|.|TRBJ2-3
TGTGCCACGCGCGGCGGGGGCACAGATACGCAGTATTTT
CATRGGGTDTQYF
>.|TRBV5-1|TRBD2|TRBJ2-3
TGCGCCAGCAGCTTGGGTTACAGCGGGGGGCTGGGAGATACGCAGTATTTT
CASSLGYSGGLGDTQYF
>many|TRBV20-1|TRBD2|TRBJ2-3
TGCAGTGCAACCGGGACTACTATGACAGATACGCAGTATTTT
CSATGTTMTDTQYF
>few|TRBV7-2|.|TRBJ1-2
TGTGCCAGCAGCCCAAGATCGAGAGGGGGCTACACCTTC
CASSPRSRGGYTF
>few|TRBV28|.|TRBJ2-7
TGTGCCAGCACGGAAGGCGGAACCTACGAGCAGTACTTC
CASTEGGTYEQYF
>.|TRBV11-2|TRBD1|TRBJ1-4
TGTGCCAGCAGCTCTCCCCGACAGGGGGCGGGTCGGGAAAAACTGTTTTTT
CASSSPRQGAGREKLFF
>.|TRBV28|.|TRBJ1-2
TGTGCCAGCAGTTTAGGTCAGGGGACTATGGCTACACCTTTC
CASSLGQGTMATPF
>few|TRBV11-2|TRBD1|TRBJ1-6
TGTGCCAGCAGCACCCGGACAGGCTGGCCCCTCCACTTT
CASSTRTGWPLHF
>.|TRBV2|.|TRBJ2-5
TGTGCCAGCAGTGAGAGTAAAGGAGAGGAGACCCAGTACTTC
CASSESKGEETQYF
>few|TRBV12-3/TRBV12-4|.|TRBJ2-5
TGTGCCAGCGGGACAATACAAGAGACCCAGTACTTC
CASGTIQETQYF
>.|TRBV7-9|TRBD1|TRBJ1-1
TGTGCCAGCAGCCGAGGGACAGGGGCGACCAACACTGAAGCTTTCTTT
CASSRGTGATNTEAFF
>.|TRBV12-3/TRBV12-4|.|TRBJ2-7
TGTGCCAGCAGTACGGCGGAAGGTTCCTACGAGCAGTACTTC
CASSTAEGSYEQYF
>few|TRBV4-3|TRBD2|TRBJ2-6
TGCGCCAGCAGCCAAGTGGTGGGGGGAGGGTCTGGGGCCAACGTCCTGACTTTC
CASSQVVGGGSGANVLTF
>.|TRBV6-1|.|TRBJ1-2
TGTGCCAGCAGTGAAGGGCGTCAGTTGTATGGCTACACCTTC
CASSEGRQLYGYTF
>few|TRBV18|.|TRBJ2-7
TGTGCCAGCTCACCACTACCCCTAATGGCAGGGGTAGACTACGAGCAGTACTTC
CASSPLPLMAGVDYEQYF
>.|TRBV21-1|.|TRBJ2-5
TGTGCCAGCACTGGGACAGGGTCCGAAGAGACCCAGTACTTC
CASTGTGSEETQYF